The sequence of this T cell receptor beta chain was determined in a study of control samples from healthy donors and cancer patients. V shed 5 bases and J 4 bases; nucleotides not matched to a gene: 5. This CDR3 is 14 amino acids long. Germline V gene data show CDR1 as LNHDA and CDR2 as SQIVND (reference sequence). Some clones are missing from TCRdb's copy, which holds only in-frame ones; the method was immunoSEQ multiplex PCR. Here the sample spans about 35,000 clones, 80% to 95% being singletons. The specimen was PBMCs. The chain combines TRBV19 with TRBJ2-7; 10 bases are a match to TRBD1. The receptor was derived from a man aged 40-55 years with colorectal cancer. The chain's CDR3 is CASSVDRGRYEQYF. The CDR3 DNA is TGTGCCAGTAGTGTCGACAGGGGGCGGTACGAGCAGTACTTC.